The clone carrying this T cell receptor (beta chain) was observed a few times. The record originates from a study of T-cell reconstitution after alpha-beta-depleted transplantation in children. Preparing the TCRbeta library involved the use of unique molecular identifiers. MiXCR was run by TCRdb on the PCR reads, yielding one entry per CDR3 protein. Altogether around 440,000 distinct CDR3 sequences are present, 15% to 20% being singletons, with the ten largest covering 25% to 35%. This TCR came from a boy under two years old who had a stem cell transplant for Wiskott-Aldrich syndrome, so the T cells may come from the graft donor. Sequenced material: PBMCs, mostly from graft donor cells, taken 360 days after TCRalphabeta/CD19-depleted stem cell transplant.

CDR3 residues: CASSRKWGVEQFF. DNA of the CDR3: TGCGCCAGCAGCCGAAAGTGGGGCGTCGAGCAGTTCTTC. The chain combines TRBV4-3 with TRBJ2-1; possibly TRBD1 for D (5 bases). The V gene lost 4 bases and the J gene lost 10 bases, with 14 bases spanning the gap. The CDR3 is made up of 13 amino acids. Germline-derived CDR1 and CDR2 are LGHNA and YSLEER.